These T cell receptor beta chains were read from a single sample in a study of long-term antiretroviral therapy in people with HIV. Some clones are missing from TCRdb's copy, which holds only in-frame ones; the method was immunoSEQ multiplex PCR. The sample contains around 26,000 clones, 76% of which appear only once. The sample consisted of unsorted PBMCs, taken 1.1 years before starting antiretroviral therapy. The receptor source for this set is a woman between 40 and 55 years old with HIV. The CDR3 runs from the conserved cysteine through the conserved F or W. D genes are given only for firm matches. Expanded clones are given a class, and other clones once, few, many or no size at all.

v_call	clone_size	j_call	d_call	cdr3_nt	cdr3_aa
TRBV2	-	TRBJ1-1	TRBD1	TGTGCCAGCAGTCCCCGGTACACAGGGGGGACTGAAGCTTTCTTT	CASSPRYTGGTEAFF
TRBV6-5	-	TRBJ1-4	-	TGTGCCAGCAGCGCAAGCAATTGGGAAAAACTGTTTTTT	CASSASNWEKLFF
TRBV7-9	-	TRBJ2-6	-	TGTGCCAGCGGCTCAATTGGGGCCAACGTCCTGACTTTC	CASGSIGANVLTF
TRBV2	-	TRBJ2-1	TRBD2	TGTGCCAGCAGTGAGAGAGGGGCGGGGGGGCTGAATGAGCAGTTCTTC	CASSERGAGGLNEQFF
TRBV6-1	-	TRBJ1-1	-	TGTGCCAGCAGCCCCAACCCCAGGGAGAACACTGAAGCTTTCTTT	CASSPNPRENTEAFF
TRBV5-1	few	TRBJ1-1	-	TGCGCCAGCAGCTTGACCGTGAACACTGAAGCTTTCTTT	CASSLTVNTEAFF
TRBV11-3	once	TRBJ2-1	TRBD2	TGTGCCAGCAGCTTATTAAGCGGGAGTAATGAGCAGTTCTTC	CASSLLSGSNEQFF
TRBV7-6	-	TRBJ1-3	-	TGTGCCAGCAGCTTGGTCCCGGGAGACGAGCATTTT	CASSLVPGDEHF
TRBV5-4	-	TRBJ2-5	-	TGTGCCAGCAGCCCCCTTGTTGGAAAGGAGACCCAGTACTTC	CASSPLVGKETQYF
TRBV4-3	-	TRBJ2-3	-	TGCGCCAGCAGCCAAGATAGGGGAGATACGCAGTATTTT	CASSQDRGDTQYF
TRBV30	-	TRBJ1-1	-	TGTGCCTGGAGTAAGCAGGGAAACACTGAAGCTTTCTTT	CAWSKQGNTEAFF
TRBV6-4	-	TRBJ1-1	-	TGTGCCAGCAGTCTGATCGGAGCTTTCTTT	CASSLIGAFF
TRBV27	-	TRBJ2-1	-	TGTGCCAGCAGTTCTACACGGGTAGGCTACAATGAGCAGTTCTTC	CASSSTRVGYNEQFF
TRBV7-9	few	TRBJ1-2	TRBD1	TGTGCCAGCAGCCTATGGACAGGGAACTATGGCTACACCTTC	CASSLWTGNYGYTF
TRBV19	-	TRBJ1-1	-	TGTGCCAGTAGTATGATGGGGGCAGGGGAGAGGACTGAAGCTTTCTTT	CASSMMGAGERTEAFF
TRBV5-1	-	TRBJ1-2	-	TGCGCCAGCAGCTTGGCTGATGGAGGGGGATACACCTTC	CASSLADGGGYTF
TRBV11-2	-	TRBJ2-7	-	TGTGCCAGCTCCCAGAGCTCCTACGAGCAGTACTTC	CASSQSSYEQYF
TRBV5-4	-	TRBJ2-1	-	TGTGCCACCGTGTCCTCCTACAATGAGCAGTTCTTC	CATVSSYNEQFF
TRBV7-2	-	TRBJ1-3	-	TGTGCCAGCAGCCACAGGGTTGTGAGTGGAAACACCATATATTTT	CASSHRVVSGNTIYF
TRBV11-3	-	TRBJ1-2	TRBD1	TGTGCCAGCAGCTTAGGACAGGGAGGACGGTATGGCTACACCTTC	CASSLGQGGRYGYTF
TRBV7-2	-	TRBJ1-1	TRBD1	TGTGCCAGCAGCTCGGACAGGAGCACTGAAGCTTTCTTT	CASSSDRSTEAFF
TRBV5-1	-	TRBJ1-1	-	TGCGCCAGCAGCGCGGGGGGCACTGAAGCTTTCTTT	CASSAGGTEAFF
TRBV7-9	-	TRBJ1-5	-	TGTGCCAGCAGCTTACAAATGAATCAGCCCCAGCATTTT	CASSLQMNQPQHF
TRBV6-5	few	TRBJ1-2	TRBD1	TGTGCCAGCAGTTACGGGACAGACTATGGCTACACCTTC	CASSYGTDYGYTF
TRBV30	-	TRBJ1-1	TRBD1	TGTGCCTGGGTACCCTTTGGACAGGGGGCGTACACTGAAGCTTTCTTT	CAWVPFGQGAYTEAFF
TRBV7-9	once	TRBJ2-3	TRBD2	TGTGCCAGCAGCTTGGCTAGCGGGGGGGCAGATACGCAGTATTTT	CASSLASGGADTQYF
TRBV7-9	-	TRBJ1-2	-	TGTGCCAGCAGCTTAAAAAACAGGGCTAACTATGGCTACACCTTC	CASSLKNRANYGYTF
TRBV7-2	-	TRBJ1-1	-	TGTGCCAGCAGCATCTGGGCGAACACTGAAGCTTTCTTT	CASSIWANTEAFF
TRBV7-9	-	TRBJ2-5	-	TGTGCCAGCAGCTTAGCAGGATCACAATACAAACAAGAGACCCAGTACTTC	CASSLAGSQYKQETQYF
TRBV7-9	-	TRBJ1-4	-	TGTGCCAGCTCCTTTGGAGGGGGAGAAAAACTGTTTTTT	CASSFGGGEKLFF
TRBV5-1	-	TRBJ1-1	-	TGCGCCAGCAGCCGGGACGGGAACACTGAAGCTTTCTTT	CASSRDGNTEAFF